Sequencing of this TCR beta chain was carried out in a study of OX40 agonist ivuxolimab in advanced cancers. Overall study results and limits: Compared with CD4+, CD8+ T cells on average had more expanded clones.

There are 13 residues in the CDR3. Germline lookup yields CDR1 SQVTM and CDR2 ANQGSEA. Trimming shortened V by 3 bases and J by 5 bases, and 13 bases separated the two germline ends. Measured with immunoSEQ multiplex PCR; TCRdb has only the in-frame clones, and not every one. The table shows 25,000 to 35,000 clones, with around 84% occurring only once. About this clone itself: The antigen is undetermined.

This clonotype originated in an adult with an advanced solid tumor such as melanoma, head and neck, liver or kidney cancer. The sequenced sample was CD4+ or CD8+ T cells sorted from blood, obtained in a trial of the OX40 agonist ivuxolimab. The J gene is TRBJ1-2, the V gene TRBV29-1; perhaps TRBD1 as D (5 bases). The DNA of the CDR3 is TGCAGCGTTGATCTGGGGGAGGCATATGGCTACACCTTC. This translates into CSVDLGEAYGYTF.